Listed below are T cell receptor beta chains from one sample, sequenced in a study of CXCR3-negative and CXCR3-positive naive CD8 T cells. No DNA is given; TCRdb re-called the 5' RACE reads and lists each CDR3 protein once. The listing records 130,000 or so distinct CDR3 sequences. Sample: naive CXCR3- CD8+ T cells from blood. The receptors shown here come from a human donor in good health. Some clones in this sample may be carry-over from other donors' samples. The CDR3 runs from the conserved cysteine through the conserved F or W.

cdr3_aa | j_call | v_call
CASSPPRGTNVLTF | TRBJ2-6 | TRBV28
CASSLALGDEQYF | TRBJ2-7 | TRBV7-9
CSGLAITYNEQFF | TRBJ2-1 | TRBV29-1
CASSFQSGDSHSGNTIYF | TRBJ1-3 | TRBV28
CASSLSGHVYEQYF | TRBJ2-7 | TRBV27
CASSSVHMDGLNYGYTF | TRBJ1-2 | TRBV28
CASSQVKRGGETQYF | TRBJ2-5 | TRBV14
CASSQARELFF | TRBJ2-2 | TRBV4-2
CASSFPGTGVRYEQYF | TRBJ2-7 | TRBV11-2
CASSVGQPTYNEQFF | TRBJ2-1 | TRBV9
CASSDFGTSEYNEQFF | TRBJ2-1 | TRBV6-2/TRBV6-3
CATSRSGTSGSYEQYF | TRBJ2-7 | TRBV15
CASRSNGDYEQYF | TRBJ2-7 | TRBV6-5
CASSLGFPGEQFF | TRBJ2-1 | TRBV5-6
CASSPWDRSKDAFF | TRBJ1-1 | TRBV9
CASSVGSGLSYEQYF | TRBJ2-7 | TRBV9
CASSVDGAYEQYF | TRBJ2-7 | TRBV9
CSVEGSGQLGITDTQYF | TRBJ2-3 | TRBV29-1
CSASSGQSSYNEQFF | TRBJ2-1 | TRBV20-1
CAISESGWGGIITEAFF | TRBJ1-1 | TRBV10-3
CSALQVTSGSYNEQFF | TRBJ2-1 | TRBV20-1
CSKIGDTGELFF | TRBJ2-2 | TRBV29-1
CASSFFAGPRDEQYF | TRBJ2-7 | TRBV7-8
CASSPGTSGSNEQFF | TRBJ2-1 | TRBV5-4
CASSVASGPSYEQYF | TRBJ2-7 | TRBV9
CSDREAFTDTQYF | TRBJ2-3 | TRBV20-1
CATAERGQVASHADTQYF | TRBJ2-3 | TRBV15
CASSQRDSDYEQYF | TRBJ2-7 | TRBV4-1
CSVVTDEGWAEAFF | TRBJ1-1 | TRBV29-1
CASRHPFGTDLYEQYF | TRBJ2-7 | TRBV23-1
CASSLEQGAFGNNEQFF | TRBJ2-1 | TRBV7-9
CASSWDLAGEQYF | TRBJ2-7 | TRBV12-3/TRBV12-4
CASSLSRVYGYTF | TRBJ1-2 | TRBV12-3/TRBV12-4